Listed below are T cell receptor beta chains from one sample, sequenced in a study of blood T cell repertoires in COVID-19. TCRdb's table, derived via immunoSEQ multiplex PCR, lists solely in-frame clones and lacks some. In the table there are fewer than 500,000 clones, 70% to 90% of which are singletons. The sequencing sample was made of peripheral blood. Receptors originate from a man aged 18 to 30 with COVID-19, enrolled during active disease. Both conserved end residues are part of each CDR3. D genes are given only for firm matches. Rows give clone size only sometimes, using once, few, many, or a class for an expanded clone.

D	size	V	J	CDR3	DNA
TRBD1	-	TRBV15	TRBJ2-7	CATSRGSGQDRCF	TGTGCCACCAGCAGAGGATCGGGACAGGATAGATGCTTC
TRBD2	-	TRBV2	TRBJ2-2	CASRALLAGANTGELFF	TGTGCCAGCAGGGCCCTACTAGCGGGCGCGAACACCGGGGAGCTGTTTTTT
-	few	TRBV7-2	TRBJ1-6	CASSLQGYSPLHF	TGTGCCAGCAGCTTACAGGGTTATTCACCCCTCCACTTT
-	-	TRBV11-2	TRBJ2-2	CASNQGFGELFF	TGTGCCAGCAACCAGGGGTTCGGGGAGCTGTTTTTT
TRBD2	-	TRBV27	TRBJ2-1	CASSPLGSGSYNEQFF	TGTGCCAGCAGTCCCCTCGGTAGCGGGAGTTATAATGAGCAGTTCTTC
-	-	TRBV4-2	TRBJ1-2	CASSQDQREESFYGYTF	TGTGCCAGCAGCCAAGACCAGAGGGAGGAAAGCTTCTATGGCTACACCTTC
TRBD2	-	TRBV2	TRBJ2-1	CASSDRPSGKSEQFF	TGTGCCAGCAGTGACCGCCCTAGCGGGAAGAGTGAGCAGTTCTTC
-	-	TRBV4-1	TRBJ1-2	CASSPGREADYGYTF	TGCGCCAGCAGCCCGGGGCGGGAAGCGGACTATGGCTACACCTTC
-	-	TRBV15	TRBJ2-2	CATSRGAGGTGELFF	TGTGCCACCAGCAGAGGGGCAGGAGGCACCGGGGAGCTGTTTTTT
-	-	TRBV27	TRBJ2-1	CASSLLGLSYNEQFF	TGTGCCAGCAGTTTATTAGGACTAAGCTACAATGAGCAGTTCTTC
TRBD2	-	TRBV4-1	TRBJ2-7	CASSQEASGTYEQYF	TGCGCCAGCAGCCAAGAGGCTAGCGGGACCTACGAGCAGTACTTC
-	-	TRBV7-9	TRBJ1-1	CASSTGGGNTEAFF	TGTGCCAGCAGCACCGGCGGGGGGAACACTGAAGCTTTCTTT
TRBD2	-	TRBV6-5	TRBJ2-1	CASRLGLAAYNEQFF	TGTGCCAGCAGGCTCGGACTAGCGGCCTACAATGAGCAGTTCTTC
TRBD2	-	TRBV3-1/TRBV3-2	TRBJ2-7	CASSQDLLAGKGEQYF	TGTGCCAGCAGCCAAGATCTACTAGCGGGAAAGGGCGAGCAGTACTTC
-	-	TRBV12-3/TRBV12-4	TRBJ1-5	CASSQRGFQPQHF	TGTGCCAGCAGTCAAAGGGGGTTCCAGCCCCAGCATTTT
-	-	TRBV7-9	TRBJ2-7	CASSLTETYEQYF	TGTGCCAGCAGCTTAACAGAGACCTACGAGCAGTACTTC
TRBD1	-	TRBV5-5	TRBJ1-2	CASSSPDRGHYGYTF	TGTGCCAGCAGCTCCCCGGACAGGGGCCACTATGGCTACACCTTC
-	-	TRBV7-9	TRBJ2-5	CASSLGRTVGETQYF	TGTGCCAGCAGCTTAGGCCGGACAGTGGGGGAGACCCAGTACTTC
-	-	TRBV7-9	TRBJ1-2	CASSPGANYGYTF	TGTGCCAGCAGCCCCGGGGCTAACTATGGCTACACCTTC
-	-	TRBV27	TRBJ1-1	CASSFAGMNTEAFF	TGTGCCAGCAGTTTCGCAGGGATGAACACTGAAGCTTTCTTT
TRBD2	-	TRBV13	TRBJ2-2	CASSRGGRLAGPNTGELFF	TGTGCCAGCAGCCGAGGGGGGAGACTAGCGGGGCCGAACACCGGGGAGCTGTTTTTT
TRBD1	few	TRBV5-4	TRBJ2-7	CASSLYGQGFSEQYF	TGTGCCAGCAGCTTGTATGGACAGGGTTTTTCCGAGCAGTACTTC
-	-	TRBV19	TRBJ1-2	CASSIQQGDYGYTF	TGTGCCAGTAGTATACAACAGGGAGACTATGGCTACACCTTC
TRBD1	-	TRBV6-1	TRBJ2-7	CASREGTGRGEQYF	TGTGCCAGCAGGGAAGGGACAGGGCGGGGTGAGCAGTACTTC
-	-	TRBV6-5	TRBJ1-5	CASSTSRGDQPQHF	TGTGCCAGCAGTACTTCCCGTGGAGATCAGCCCCAGCATTTT
-	-	TRBV2	TRBJ2-3	CASSTGTGVDTQYF	TGTGCCAGCAGCACCGGGACTGGGGTAGATACGCAGTATTTT
-	-	TRBV11-2	TRBJ1-4	CASSASRAQGGKLFF	TGTGCCAGCAGCGCTAGCCGGGCCCAAGGGGGAAAACTGTTTTTT
TRBD1	-	TRBV19	TRBJ1-5	CASSLRGEQPQHF	TGTGCCAGTAGTCTCAGGGGGGAGCAGCCCCAGCATTTT
TRBD2	-	TRBV7-3	TRBJ2-2	CASSEGLAENTGELFF	TGTGCCAGCAGCGAAGGACTAGCGGAGAACACCGGGGAGCTGTTTTTT
-	few	TRBV10-1	TRBJ2-1	CASSDSQAGTYNEQFF	TGCGCCAGCAGCGATTCCCAGGCCGGCACCTACAATGAGCAGTTCTTC
-	-	TRBV4-2	TRBJ1-3	CASSPGGAGNTIYF	TGTGCCAGCAGCCCAGGTGGTGCTGGAAACACCATATATTTT
-	-	TRBV7-5	TRBJ2-3	CVRSPPTGASTDTQYF	TGTGTCAGAAGCCCCCCGACAGGGGCGTCCACAGATACGCAGTATTTT
-	once	TRBV6-1	TRBJ2-3	CASSEAGWSSSTDTQYF	TGTGCCAGCAGTGAAGCGGGTTGGAGCAGTAGCACAGATACGCAGTATTTT
TRBD1	-	TRBV10-2	TRBJ1-3	CASSGAGGADGNTIYF	TGCGCCAGCAGTGGAGCAGGGGGCGCAGATGGAAACACCATATATTTT
-	-	TRBV15	TRBJ2-6	CATSLLVANVLTF	TGTGCCACTTCATTACTTGTGGCCAACGTCCTGACTTTC
-	-	TRBV5-5	TRBJ1-5	CASSLDGGDQPQHF	TGTGCCAGCAGCTTGGACGGGGGAGATCAGCCCCAGCATTTT
TRBD1	-	TRBV6-2/TRBV6-3	TRBJ1-2	CASSYPQDRGDYGYTF	TGTGCCAGCAGTTACCCGCAGGACAGGGGCGACTATGGCTACACCTTC
-	-	TRBV7-2	TRBJ2-7	CASSLEVGRAGSHEQYF	TGTGCCAGCAGCTTAGAGGTGGGCAGGGCGGGAAGCCACGAGCAGTACTTC
-	-	TRBV6-5	TRBJ2-7	CASRQQGGEQYF	TGTGCCAGCAGACAACAGGGCGGCGAGCAGTACTTC
-	-	TRBV18	TRBJ1-1	CASSPGGNTEAFF	TGTGCCAGCTCCCCAGGAGGGAACACTGAAGCTTTCTTT
-	-	TRBV29-1	TRBJ1-4	CSVAVGATNEKLFF	TGCAGCGTGGCGGTAGGGGCGACTAATGAAAAACTGTTTTTT
-	once	TRBV5-5	TRBJ2-7	CASSLVGGGNEQYF	TGTGCCAGCAGCTTGGTTGGAGGGGGCAACGAGCAGTACTTC
-	-	TRBV27	TRBJ2-3	CASSFSRADTQYF	TGTGCCAGCAGTTTTTCGAGGGCAGATACGCAGTATTTT
TRBD2	-	TRBV11-3	TRBJ2-7	CASSLTSGLSYEQYF	TGTGCCAGCAGCTTGACTAGCGGGCTCTCCTACGAGCAGTACTTC
-	-	TRBV7-2	TRBJ2-4	CASSQMPRAKNIQYF	TGTGCCAGCAGCCAAATGCCCAGAGCCAAAAACATTCAGTACTTC
-	once	TRBV12-3/TRBV12-4	TRBJ1-5	CASTATGDQPQHF	TGTGCCAGCACCGCCACCGGGGATCAGCCCCAGCATTTT